Listed below are T cell receptor beta chains from one sample, sequenced in a study of shared clonotypes between healthy human individuals. Clones were sequenced by immunoSEQ multiplex PCR, and TCRdb holds only the in-frame ones, with some missing. The sample records about 470,000 clones, roughly 77% being singletons. Specimen: PBMCs. The origin of the receptors is a middle-aged woman in good health. Some clones in this sample may be carry-over from other donors' samples. Both conserved end residues are part of each CDR3. Each record gives: V gene, D gene, clone size, J gene, CDR3 DNA, CDR3 protein. The D gene is left open where the match is weak. The size entry is marked missing in some rows and otherwise reads once, few, many or a size class.

>TRBV6-1|-|-|TRBJ1-4
TGTGCCAGCAGTGAAGCGGAGGCCAATAATGAAAAACTGTTTTTT
CASSEAEANNEKLFF
>TRBV18|-|-|TRBJ2-2
TGTGCCAGCTCACCACCCTCGGGGGCTGGGGAGCTGTTTTTT
CASSPPSGAGELFF
>TRBV5-1|TRBD2|once|TRBJ2-1
TGCGCCAGCAGCTTGGAAGGACTAGCGGGACTTGACAATGAGCAGTTCTTC
CASSLEGLAGLDNEQFF
>TRBV27|-|-|TRBJ2-5
TGTGCCAGCAGTTTTCCTTCGCGCGCGGGCGCCGAGATTAAAATAAGAGGGTCCCAGTACTTC
CASSFPSRAGAEIKIRGSQYF
>TRBV27|-|few|TRBJ2-7
TGTGCCAGCAGACCAAGGACCGGGCACGAGCAGTACTTC
CASRPRTGHEQYF
>TRBV5-1|-|-|TRBJ1-4
TGCGCCAGCACAGGACAGTCAACTAATGAAAAACTGTTTTTT
CASTGQSTNEKLFF
>TRBV19|-|-|TRBJ1-2
TGTGCCAGTAGTATTTCGGGGGGCAGTAACTATGGCTACACCTTC
CASSISGGSNYGYTF
>TRBV27|-|-|TRBJ2-3
TGTGCCAGCAGCCGCCCGACAGGTCGTTTCACAGATACGCAGTATTTT
CASSRPTGRFTDTQYF
>TRBV6-6|TRBD1|-|TRBJ2-3
TGTGCCAGCACGGGACAGATCACAGATACGCAGTATTTT
CASTGQITDTQYF
>TRBV11-2|-|-|TRBJ1-3
TGTGCCAGCAGATCCCTTTCGAGTCAGGGAAACACCATATATTTT
CASRSLSSQGNTIYF
>TRBV6-5|-|-|TRBJ2-6
TGTGCCACCTTTTCCGGGGCCAACGTCCTGACTTTC
CATFSGANVLTF
>TRBV7-2|-|few|TRBJ2-1
TGTGCCAGCAGCTTAGTGGCGCGTAATGAGCAGTTCTTC
CASSLVARNEQFF
>TRBV11-1|TRBD2|-|TRBJ2-7
TGTGCCAGCAGCTTATCGCGGGAGCTCTTAAGTGAGCAGTACTTC
CASSLSRELLSEQYF
>TRBV6-6|-|-|TRBJ1-2
TGTGCCAGCACCTCCTTCCCCCCCACAGGGAACTATGGCTACACCTTC
CASTSFPPTGNYGYTF
>TRBV7-3|TRBD1|few|TRBJ1-2
TGTGCCAGCAGCAAGACAGGGGGCGAACATGGCTACACCTTC
CASSKTGGEHGYTF
>TRBV28|TRBD1|-|TRBJ2-5
TGTGCCAGCAACGGGCGACAGGGCCAAGAGACCCAGTACTTC
CASNGRQGQETQYF
>TRBV7-3|-|-|TRBJ2-3
TGTGCCAGCAGCCTCGGGACCCCGTCGGGTACGCAGTATTTT
CASSLGTPSGTQYF
>TRBV2|-|once|TRBJ1-1
TGTGCCAGCAGTTGGGCGAACACTGAAGCTTTCTTT
CASSWANTEAFF
>TRBV5-6|TRBD1|-|TRBJ1-5
TGTGCCAGCAGCTTAGGCAGGGGGACATGGCCCCAGCATTTT
CASSLGRGTWPQHF
>TRBV27|-|-|TRBJ2-1
TGTGCCAGCAGTCCCATAGCGCAAACCAATGAGCAGTTCTTC
CASSPIAQTNEQFF
>TRBV5-1|-|-|TRBJ1-1
TGCGCCAGCAGCAACGGCCCCGGAGCCACTGAAGCTTTCTTT
CASSNGPGATEAFF
>TRBV5-1|-|-|TRBJ2-7
TGCGCCAGCTACGTCGGGAACTCCGCCACCTACGAGCAGTACTTC
CASYVGNSATYEQYF
>TRBV5-6|TRBD2|-|TRBJ2-1
TGTGCCAGCAGCGTAATTACTAGCGGGATGTACAATGAGCAGTTCTTC
CASSVITSGMYNEQFF
>TRBV28|-|-|TRBJ2-2
TGTGCCAGCAGTTTCTCGTTAAGCACCGGGGAGCTGTTTTTT
CASSFSLSTGELFF